A selection of T cell receptor beta chains follows, all from one sample in a study of blood T cell repertoires in COVID-19. TCRdb keeps only in-frame clones here, not all; method: immunoSEQ multiplex PCR. The data show roughly 320,000 clones, just under 90% seen once. The sequencing sample was made of peripheral blood. These receptors were collected from a woman between 25 and 40 years old with COVID-19, enrolled during active disease. The CDR3 runs from the conserved cysteine through the conserved F or W. D genes are given only for firm matches. The size entry is marked missing in some rows and otherwise reads once, few, many or a size class.

abundance: -
len: 15
j_gene: TRBJ1-6
v_gene: TRBV6-4
d_gene: TRBD1
CDR3nt: TGTGCCAGCAGTGACTGGACAGGCCTTAATTCACCCCTCCACTTT
CDR3aa: CASSDWTGLNSPLHF

abundance: -
len: 16
j_gene: TRBJ2-6
v_gene: TRBV5-8
d_gene: TRBD1
CDR3nt: TGTGCCAGCAGCTCGGGGACAGCTGCTGGGGCCAACGTCCTGACTTTC
CDR3aa: CASSSGTAAGANVLTF

abundance: -
len: 11
j_gene: TRBJ2-7
v_gene: TRBV20-1
d_gene: TRBD2
CDR3nt: TGCAGTGCTGGGGGGGGACTCGAGCAGTACTTC
CDR3aa: CSAGGGLEQYF

abundance: -
len: 16
j_gene: TRBJ2-3
v_gene: TRBV4-3
d_gene: -
CDR3nt: TGCGCCAGCAGCCAAAAATGGGGGGACGGCACAGATACGCAGTATTTT
CDR3aa: CASSQKWGDGTDTQYF

abundance: once
len: 14
j_gene: TRBJ1-1
v_gene: TRBV7-2
d_gene: -
CDR3nt: TGTGCCAGCAGCTTAGTGACAGGGAACACTGAAGCTTTCTTT
CDR3aa: CASSLVTGNTEAFF

abundance: -
len: 13
j_gene: TRBJ2-3
v_gene: TRBV30
d_gene: TRBD2
CDR3nt: TGTGCCTGGAATAGCGGGGGGGTGGGTACGCAGTATTTT
CDR3aa: CAWNSGGVGTQYF

abundance: once
len: 15
j_gene: TRBJ1-1
v_gene: TRBV13
d_gene: -
CDR3nt: TGTGCCAGCACCTGGGGAGGGAATGTTTACACTGAAGCTTTCTTT
CDR3aa: CASTWGGNVYTEAFF

abundance: -
len: 14
j_gene: TRBJ1-1
v_gene: TRBV13
d_gene: -
CDR3nt: TGTGCCAGCAGCTTAACAGGTCCTTTCGCTGAAGCTTTCTTT
CDR3aa: CASSLTGPFAEAFF

abundance: -
len: 13
j_gene: TRBJ1-1
v_gene: TRBV28
d_gene: -
CDR3nt: TGTGCCAGCATTCAGGGGAAGAACCCGGAAGCTTTCTTT
CDR3aa: CASIQGKNPEAFF

abundance: -
len: 14
j_gene: TRBJ2-4
v_gene: TRBV19
d_gene: TRBD1
CDR3nt: TGTGCCAGTACCAATACAGGGGATCGGAACATTCAGTACTTC
CDR3aa: CASTNTGDRNIQYF

abundance: -
len: 15
j_gene: TRBJ2-5
v_gene: TRBV7-9
d_gene: TRBD2
CDR3nt: TGTGCCAGCAGCTTAACTAGCGGGGGGGTAGAGACCCAGTACTTC
CDR3aa: CASSLTSGGVETQYF

abundance: few
len: 13
j_gene: TRBJ1-1
v_gene: TRBV9
d_gene: -
CDR3nt: TGTGCCAGCAGCGTAACGGTCAACACTGAAGCTTTCTTT
CDR3aa: CASSVTVNTEAFF

abundance: -
len: 18
j_gene: TRBJ1-4
v_gene: TRBV4-1
d_gene: TRBD1
CDR3nt: TGCGCCAGCAGCCAAGGGGATCAGGGCGACAGGGGGCGGGAAAAACTGTTTTTT
CDR3aa: CASSQGDQGDRGREKLFF

abundance: -
len: 16
j_gene: TRBJ2-5
v_gene: TRBV28
d_gene: TRBD2
CDR3nt: TGTGCCAGCAGTCCACCTGGACTAGCGGGGGGGGATGCCCAGTACTTC
CDR3aa: CASSPPGLAGGDAQYF

abundance: -
len: 11
j_gene: TRBJ1-6
v_gene: TRBV6-2/TRBV6-3
d_gene: -
CDR3nt: TGTGCCAGCAGTACGGGGAGACCCCTCCACTTT
CDR3aa: CASSTGRPLHF

abundance: -
len: 15
j_gene: TRBJ2-5
v_gene: TRBV10-2
d_gene: -
CDR3nt: TGCGCCAGCAGTGCGATGGGCGGGGGCTATGGGACCCAGTACTTC
CDR3aa: CASSAMGGGYGTQYF

abundance: -
len: 16
j_gene: TRBJ1-1
v_gene: TRBV10-1
d_gene: -
CDR3nt: TGCGCCAGCAGTGTCTCACGGGGAGGGTATGACACTGAAGCTTTCTTT
CDR3aa: CASSVSRGGYDTEAFF

abundance: -
len: 15
j_gene: TRBJ1-4
v_gene: TRBV5-5
d_gene: TRBD1
CDR3nt: TGTGCCAGCAGCTTACCGGGACAGGCTAATGAAAAACTGTTTTTT
CDR3aa: CASSLPGQANEKLFF

abundance: -
len: 18
j_gene: TRBJ2-7
v_gene: TRBV7-2
d_gene: TRBD2
CDR3nt: TGTGCCAGCAGCTTAAGTCGGGTTAGCGGGGTAGGTTTTTACGAGCAGTACTTC
CDR3aa: CASSLSRVSGVGFYEQYF

abundance: once
len: 14
j_gene: TRBJ1-4
v_gene: TRBV18
d_gene: -
CDR3nt: TGTGCCAGCTCACCGATCGGAGTATATGAAAAACTGTTTTTT
CDR3aa: CASSPIGVYEKLFF

abundance: -
len: 17
j_gene: TRBJ1-2
v_gene: TRBV4-1
d_gene: -
CDR3nt: TGCGCCAGCAGCCAAGATTTTACCCGCCAGAAAAACTATGGCTACACCTTC
CDR3aa: CASSQDFTRQKNYGYTF

abundance: -
len: 15
j_gene: TRBJ1-2
v_gene: TRBV9
d_gene: TRBD1
CDR3nt: TGTGCCAGCAGCAAAGGTGACAGGGGGTATTATGGCTACACCTTC
CDR3aa: CASSKGDRGYYGYTF

abundance: -
len: 14
j_gene: TRBJ1-1
v_gene: TRBV6-2/TRBV6-3
d_gene: TRBD1
CDR3nt: TGTGCCAGCAGTTATTCCCTGACAGGGGATGAAGCTTTCTTT
CDR3aa: CASSYSLTGDEAFF

abundance: -
len: 14
j_gene: TRBJ1-1
v_gene: TRBV18
d_gene: -
CDR3nt: TGTGCCAGCTCACCAGCTTGGGCGAACACTGAAGCTTTCTTT
CDR3aa: CASSPAWANTEAFF

abundance: -
len: 14
j_gene: TRBJ2-3
v_gene: TRBV5-1
d_gene: -
CDR3nt: TGCGCCAGCAGAGCTGTTGCTAGCACAGATACGCAGTATTTT
CDR3aa: CASRAVASTDTQYF

abundance: few
len: 15
j_gene: TRBJ1-1
v_gene: TRBV28
d_gene: -
CDR3nt: TGTGCCAGCAGTCCTCTTGGACAGATGAACACTGAAGCTTTCTTT
CDR3aa: CASSPLGQMNTEAFF

abundance: -
len: 14
j_gene: TRBJ2-5
v_gene: TRBV7-2
d_gene: -
CDR3nt: TGTGCCAGCAGCTTAAGAGCGAAACAAGAGACCCAGTACTTC
CDR3aa: CASSLRAKQETQYF

abundance: few
len: 15
j_gene: TRBJ1-1
v_gene: TRBV3-1/TRBV3-2
d_gene: TRBD1
CDR3nt: TGTGCCAGCAGCCCAGCCGGGACAGAGAACACTGAAGCTTTCTTT
CDR3aa: CASSPAGTENTEAFF

abundance: -
len: 14
j_gene: TRBJ1-2
v_gene: TRBV2
d_gene: -
CDR3nt: TGTGCCAGCAGCGCAGGTGGAGGGAACTATGGCTACACCTTC
CDR3aa: CASSAGGGNYGYTF

abundance: -
len: 17
j_gene: TRBJ1-5
v_gene: TRBV5-1
d_gene: -
CDR3nt: TGCGCCAGCAGCCCCTCCCGAGGACAGCCCAACAATCAGCCCCAGCATTTT
CDR3aa: CASSPSRGQPNNQPQHF

abundance: -
len: 11
j_gene: TRBJ2-5
v_gene: TRBV2
d_gene: -
CDR3nt: TGTGCCAGCAGTTTAGAAGAGACCCAGTACTTC
CDR3aa: CASSLEETQYF

abundance: -
len: 15
j_gene: TRBJ1-2
v_gene: TRBV18
d_gene: TRBD1
CDR3nt: TGTGCCAGCTCACTTGTGACAGGGGGCGATGAGGGCTACACCTTC
CDR3aa: CASSLVTGGDEGYTF

abundance: -
len: 14
j_gene: TRBJ1-1
v_gene: TRBV19
d_gene: -
CDR3nt: TGTGCCAGTAGTTCAGTAGGACTCCGAACTGAAGCTTTCTTT
CDR3aa: CASSSVGLRTEAFF

abundance: once
len: 15
j_gene: TRBJ2-3
v_gene: TRBV7-6
d_gene: -
CDR3nt: TGTGCCAGCAGCTTAGGGCGGGGTGGTGTGGATACGCAGTATTTT
CDR3aa: CASSLGRGGVDTQYF

abundance: -
len: 14
j_gene: TRBJ2-3
v_gene: TRBV2
d_gene: -
CDR3nt: TGTGCCAGCAGTGTCCGACTGGTACGGGATACGCAGTATTTT
CDR3aa: CASSVRLVRDTQYF

abundance: -
len: 17
j_gene: TRBJ2-3
v_gene: TRBV4-2
d_gene: TRBD2
CDR3nt: TGTGCCAGCAGCCAAGACGGTTTAGCGGGGGGGCTGGATACGCAGTATTTT
CDR3aa: CASSQDGLAGGLDTQYF